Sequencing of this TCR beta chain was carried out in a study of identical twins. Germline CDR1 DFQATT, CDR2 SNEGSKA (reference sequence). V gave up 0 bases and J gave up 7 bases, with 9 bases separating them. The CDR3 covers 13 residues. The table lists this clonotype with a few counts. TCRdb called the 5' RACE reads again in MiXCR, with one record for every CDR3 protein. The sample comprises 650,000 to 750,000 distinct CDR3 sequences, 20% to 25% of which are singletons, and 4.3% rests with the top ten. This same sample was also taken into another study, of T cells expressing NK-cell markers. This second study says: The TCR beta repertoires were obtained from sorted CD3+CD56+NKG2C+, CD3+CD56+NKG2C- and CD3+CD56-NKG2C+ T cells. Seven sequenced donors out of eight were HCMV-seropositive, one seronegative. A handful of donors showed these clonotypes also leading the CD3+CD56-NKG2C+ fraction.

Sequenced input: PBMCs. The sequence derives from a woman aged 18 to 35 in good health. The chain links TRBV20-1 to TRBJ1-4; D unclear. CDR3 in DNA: TGCAGTGCTAGAGACAGGAGTGGTGAAAAACTGTTTTTT. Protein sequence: CSARDRSGEKLFF.